These 17 T cell receptor beta chains share one sample of origin, sequenced in a study of cytomegalovirus exposure and HLA in healthy donors. In the PCR, 60 Vbeta and 13 Jbeta primers were used. Some clones are missing from TCRdb's copy, which holds only in-frame ones; the method was immunoSEQ multiplex PCR. The table has about 170,000 clones, roughly three quarters seen once. The sequencing input was PBMCs. The receptors stem from a woman aged 50 to 65 in good health and CMV-seronegative.

The chain employs TRBV13 and TRBJ1-6, with D possibly TRBD1 on 5 matching bases. This CDR3 has 16 residues. Germline values: CDR1 PRHDT, CDR2 FYEKMQ (reference sequence). V dropped 4 bases and J dropped 2 bases, with 12 bases sitting between them. CDR3 bases: TGTGCCAGCAGCTGGGGGGGAAGGGCCTATAATTCACCCCTCCACTTT. Translating it yields CASSWGGRAYNSPLHF. Full variable domain (outside the CDR3, taken from reference TRBV13 and TRBJ1-6): AAGVIQSPRHLIKEKRETATLKCYPIPRHDTVYWYQQGPGQDPQFLISFYEKMQSDKGSIPDRFSAQQFSDYHSELNMSSLELGDSALYFCASSWGGRAYNSPLHFGNGTRLTVT.

The chain is built from TRBV7-2 and TRBJ1-6, with no clear D. In germline, CDR1 is SGHTA, CDR2 FQGNSA. This CDR3 has 14 residues. V shed 7 bases and J shed 6 bases, with 13 bases lying between them. CDR3 residues: CASTDAGSNSPLHF. CDR3 DNA: TGTGCCAGCACGGACGCGGGGTCTAATTCACCCCTCCACTTT.

The chain uses TRBV9 and TRBJ2-1; possibly TRBD1 for D (7 bases). V was trimmed by 6 bases and J by 9 bases, leaving 16 bases between them. Germline V gene sequence: CDR1 SGDLS, CDR2 YYNGEE. The CDR3 contains 13 residues. Written as DNA, the CDR3 is TGTGCCAGCAACTCACTGCAGGGGGGTGAGCAGTTCTTC. Its translation: CASNSLQGGEQFF.

This chain uses TRBV9 with TRBJ2-2; 10 positions agree with TRBD2. CDR1 is SGDLS and CDR2 is YYNGEE in the germline V gene. The CDR3 has 17 residues. Trimming took 0 bases from V and 7 from J; bases not matched to a gene: 9. This CDR3 reads CASSVGATSGISGELFF. The CDR3 nucleotides are TGTGCCAGCAGCGTAGGGGCCACTAGCGGGATCAGCGGGGAGCTGTTTTTT. Based on the CDR3 plus reference TRBV9 and TRBJ2-2, the full variable domain is DSGVTQTPKHLITATGQRVTLRCSPRSGDLSVYWYQQSLDQGLQFLIQYYNGEERAKGNILERFSAQQFPDLHSELNLSSLELGDSALYFCASSVGATSGISGELFFGEGSRLTVL.

The rearrangement uses TRBV6-5 and TRBJ1-2; TRBD1 matches 9 bases. The trim removed 7 bases at V and 7 bases at J, leaving 10 bases unmatched. The CDR3 covers 14 residues. Germline lookup yields CDR1 MNHEY and CDR2 SVGAGI. CDR3 region: CASIGQGRVGGYTF. The CDR3 DNA follows: TGTGCCAGCATCGGACAGGGGAGGGTGGGTGGCTACACCTTC.

Regarding this clone: The junction does not match germline at one end; this may be a read error. The J gene is TRBJ1-3, the V gene TRBV7-8; D not certain. Germline V CDR1 and CDR2: SGHVS, FQNEAQ. The CDR3 has 14 amino acids. The CDR3 nucleotides read TGTACCAGCAGCCCCTATAACTCTGGAAACACCATATATTTT. Translated, it gives CTSSPYNSGNTIYF.

This clone showed up just a few times. This sequence joins TRBV4-1 and TRBJ2-3, with D perhaps TRBD2 (6 bases). Germline CDR1 MGHRA, CDR2 YSYEKL. V was clipped by 3 bases and J by 5 bases, with 12 bases between them. This CDR3 has 14 amino acids. The CDR3: CASSQTEGRDTQYF. CDR3 DNA: TGCGCCAGCAGCCAGACGGAGGGGAGAGATACGCAGTATTTT.

The genes are TRBV19 and TRBJ1-1; D gene ambiguous. Germline lookup yields CDR1 LNHDA and CDR2 SQIVND (reference sequence). This CDR3 has 12 amino acids. V shed 10 bases and J shed 0 bases, with 9 bases lying between them. In nucleotides, the CDR3 is TGTGCCACCAGAAAAATGAACACTGAAGCTTTCTTT. Its protein product is CATRKMNTEAFF.

This CDR3 reads CASRRGGTTTGYGYTF. The CDR3 DNA reads as TGCGCCAGCAGAAGGGGGGGGACAACCACGGGCTATGGCTACACCTTC. The chain employs TRBV5-1 and TRBJ1-2; D is perhaps TRBD1 (6 bases). Looked up from germline, CDR1 is SGHRS and CDR2 is YFSETQ. V gave up 5 bases and J gave up 4 bases, with 21 bases separating them. CDR3 length: 16 amino acids. Full variable domain (rest looked up from reference TRBV5-1 and TRBJ1-2): KAGVTQTPRYLIKTRGQQVTLSCSPISGHRSVSWYQQTPGQGLQFLFEYFSETQRNKGNFPGRFSGRQFSNSRSEMNVSTLELGDSALYLCASRRGGTTTGYGYTFGSGTRLTVV.

As regards this clone: The same CDR3 can be traced to other DNA sequences in this sample. The V gene is TRBV7-2, the J gene TRBJ2-6, with TRBD2 as a possible D gene (5 bases). Trimming took 1 base from V and 3 from J, leaving 7 bases between them. CDR1 is SGHTA, CDR2 FQGNSA, per germline. CDR3 size: 15 residues. The CDR3 loop is CASSLGGNGANVLTF. The CDR3, as DNA: TGTGCCAGCAGCTTAGGAGGGAATGGGGCCAACGTCCTGACTTTC.

The V gene is TRBV4-2, the J gene TRBJ2-3, with 12 bases matching TRBD2. CDR1 is LGHNA, CDR2 YNFKEQ, per germline. V shed 0 bases, J shed 0 bases, and the junction held 4 bases outside the gene matches. This CDR3 region has 18 residues. The CDR3 DNA sequence: TGTGCCAGCAGCCAAGATCTAGCGGGGGGGCCAAGCACAGATACGCAGTATTTT. It codes for CASSQDLAGGPSTDTQYF.

With regard to this clone: A junction end diverges from the germline sequence, so it may reflect a read error. This sequence joins TRBV7-9 and TRBJ2-2, with D possibly TRBD2 on 6 matching bases. The CDR3 is made up of 17 amino acids. Germline loops: CDR1 SEHNR, CDR2 FQNEAQ (reference sequence). The CDR3 reads CSSSLAWGQRDTGELFF. The CDR3 nucleotides read TGTTCCAGCAGCTTAGCGTGGGGCCAGCGGGACACCGGGGAGCTGTTTTTT.

The chain is built from TRBV15 and TRBJ1-3, with D possibly TRBD1 on 6 matching bases. Trimming took 2 bases from V and 3 from J, leaving 8 bases between them. The CDR3 loop spans 14 amino acids. Germline V gene data show CDR1 as LNHNV and CDR2 as YYDKDF (reference sequence). CDR3 loop: CATSRTGSGNTIYF. CDR3 DNA sequence: TGTGCCACCAGCAGAACAGGGAGTGGAAACACCATATATTTT.

This sequence joins TRBV5-4 and TRBJ2-5, with TRBD2 matching 12 bases. In germline, CDR1 is SGHNT, CDR2 YYREEE (reference sequence). V gave up 4 bases and J gave up 4 bases; unmatched junction bases: 5. The CDR3 runs to 15 residues. The CDR3 DNA sequence: TGTGCCAGCAGCGGGGGGGGACTAGCGGGAGAGACCCAGTACTTC. Protein product: CASSGGGLAGETQYF.

The chain has TRBV9 and TRBJ2-1; D ambiguous. The CDR3 loop spans 13 amino acids. V lost 3 bases, J lost 7 bases, and 11 bases lay in between. Germline V CDR1 and CDR2: SGDLS, YYNGEE. The CDR3 sequence: CASSAESRNEQFF. DNA of the CDR3: TGTGCCAGCAGCGCCGAGTCCCGAAATGAGCAGTTCTTC.

This rearrangement joins TRBV2 to TRBJ2-1, with TRBD2 matching over 13 bases. Unmatched junction bases numbered 10, after V lost 6 bases and J lost 8 bases. There are 16 residues in the CDR3. Germline-derived CDR1 and CDR2 are SNHLY and FYNNEI. CDR3 in DNA: TGTGCCAGCAGGCTCCAAGGGGGACTAGCGGGGCATGAGCAGTTCTTC. This translates into CASRLQGGLAGHEQFF.

A note on this clone: The junction departs from the called germline gene at one end, perhaps through a read error. This chain uses TRBV7-9 with TRBJ2-3; D gene uncertain. In germline, CDR1 is SEHNR, CDR2 FQNEAQ (reference sequence). The CDR3 sequence is 13 residues long. CDR3 sequence: CSSSFLLTDTQYF. Written as DNA, the CDR3 is TGTTCCAGCAGCTTTTTACTCACAGATACGCAGTATTTT.